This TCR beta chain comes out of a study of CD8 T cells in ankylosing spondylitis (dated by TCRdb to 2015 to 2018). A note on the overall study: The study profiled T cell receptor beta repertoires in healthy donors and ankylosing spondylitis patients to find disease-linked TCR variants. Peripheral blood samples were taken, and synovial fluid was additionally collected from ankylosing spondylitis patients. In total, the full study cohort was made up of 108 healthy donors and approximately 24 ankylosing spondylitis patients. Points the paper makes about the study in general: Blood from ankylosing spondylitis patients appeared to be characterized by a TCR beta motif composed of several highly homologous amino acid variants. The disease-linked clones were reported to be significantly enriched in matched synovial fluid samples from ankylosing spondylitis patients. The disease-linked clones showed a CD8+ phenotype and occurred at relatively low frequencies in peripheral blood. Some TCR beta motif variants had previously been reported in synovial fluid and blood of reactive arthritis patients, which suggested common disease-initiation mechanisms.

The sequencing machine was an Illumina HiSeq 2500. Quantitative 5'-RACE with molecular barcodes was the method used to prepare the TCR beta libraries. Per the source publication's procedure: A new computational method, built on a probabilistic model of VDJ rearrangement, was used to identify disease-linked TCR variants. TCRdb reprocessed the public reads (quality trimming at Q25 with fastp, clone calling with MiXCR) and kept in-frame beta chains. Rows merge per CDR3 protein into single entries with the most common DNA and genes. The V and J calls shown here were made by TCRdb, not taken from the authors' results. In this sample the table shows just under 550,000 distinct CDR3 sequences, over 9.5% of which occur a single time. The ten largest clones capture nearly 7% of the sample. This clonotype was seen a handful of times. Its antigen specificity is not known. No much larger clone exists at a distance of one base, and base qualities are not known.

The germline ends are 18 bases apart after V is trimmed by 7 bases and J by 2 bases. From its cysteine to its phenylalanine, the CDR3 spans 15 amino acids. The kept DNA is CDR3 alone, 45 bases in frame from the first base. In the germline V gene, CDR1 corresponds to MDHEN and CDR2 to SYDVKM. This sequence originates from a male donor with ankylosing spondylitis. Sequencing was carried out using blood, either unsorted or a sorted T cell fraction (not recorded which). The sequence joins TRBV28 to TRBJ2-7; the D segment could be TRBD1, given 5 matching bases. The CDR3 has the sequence CASNDPTAITYEQYF. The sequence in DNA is TGTGCCAGCAACGATCCGACAGCGATTACCTACGAGCAGTACTTC.